This T cell receptor beta chain was sequenced in a study of beta chain features in type 1 diabetes. Points from the study as a whole: Fewer junction insertions and more nucleotide deletions appeared in type 1 diabetes patients. The similarity of naive, central memory and Treg TCRB repertoires appeared greater among patients than among healthy donors.

Germline CDR1 is SGHVS and CDR2 is FQNEAQ. Trimming removed 1 base from V and 0 bases from J, with 3 bases in between. The CDR3 totals 14 residues. As concerns this clone: Its antigen is still unknown.

Sequenced material consisted of expressed TCRB transcripts (all of the isolated RNA was reverse transcribed). Measured with immunoSEQ multiplex PCR; TCRdb has only the in-frame clones, and not every one. The sample includes 200,000 to 250,000 clones, about a tenth of them seen just once. The clonotype was recovered from a man younger than 35 in good health. Sequencing used central memory CD4+ T cells from blood. The chain uses TRBV7-8 and TRBJ2-2, with D unresolved. The CDR3 is CASSLETNTGELFF. CDR3 nucleotide sequence: TGTGCCAGCAGCTTAGAGACGAACACCGGGGAGCTGTTTTTT.